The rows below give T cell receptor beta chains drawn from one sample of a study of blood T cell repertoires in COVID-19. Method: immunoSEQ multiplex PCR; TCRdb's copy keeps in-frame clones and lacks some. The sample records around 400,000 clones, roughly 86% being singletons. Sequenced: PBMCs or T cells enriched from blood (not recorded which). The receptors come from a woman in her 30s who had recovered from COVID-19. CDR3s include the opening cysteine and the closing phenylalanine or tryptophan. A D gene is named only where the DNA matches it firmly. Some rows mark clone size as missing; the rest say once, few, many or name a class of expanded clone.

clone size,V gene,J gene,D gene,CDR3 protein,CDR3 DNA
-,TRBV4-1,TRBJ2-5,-,CASSQNSLATQYF,TGCGCCAGCAGCCAGAATAGCTTGGCGACCCAGTACTTC
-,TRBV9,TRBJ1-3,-,CASSVVPGIGNTIYF,TGTGCCAGCAGCGTAGTTCCAGGGATTGGAAACACCATATATTTT
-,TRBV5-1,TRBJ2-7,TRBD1,CASMTGGTAEQYF,TGCGCCAGTATGACAGGGGGAACTGCCGAGCAGTACTTC
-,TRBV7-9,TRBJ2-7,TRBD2,CASSPRRLAGGSGRFEQYF,TGTGCCAGCAGCCCACGCCGACTAGCGGGAGGCTCCGGTCGATTCGAGCAGTACTTC
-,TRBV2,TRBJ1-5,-,CASSTPTENGLTQHF,TGTGCCAGCAGTACCCCGACAGAGAACGGTTTGACCCAGCATTTT
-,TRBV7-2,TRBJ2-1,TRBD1,CASSLDRGPRQFF,TGTGCCAGCAGCTTAGACAGGGGGCCTCGGCAGTTCTTC
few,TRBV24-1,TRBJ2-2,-,CATSDSRWGSGNTGELFF,TGTGCCACCAGTGATTCCCGCTGGGGAAGCGGCAACACCGGGGAGCTGTTTTTT
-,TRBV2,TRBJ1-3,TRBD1,CASSRGTGNTIYF,TGTGCCAGCAGCAGGGGGACTGGAAACACCATATATTTT
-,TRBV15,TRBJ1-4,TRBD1,CATNSGTGDEKLFF,TGTGCCACCAATTCCGGGACAGGGGATGAAAAACTGTTTTTT
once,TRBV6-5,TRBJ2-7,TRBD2,CASGGRAAKQYF,TGTGCCTCAGGTGGGAGGGCGGCAAAGCAGTACTTC
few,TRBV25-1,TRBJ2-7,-,CASSGRAMGEQYF,TGTGCCAGCAGTGGGAGGGCGATGGGCGAGCAGTACTTC
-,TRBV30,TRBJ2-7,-,CAWSPRASYEQYF,TGTGCCTGGAGCCCCAGGGCCTCCTACGAGCAGTACTTC
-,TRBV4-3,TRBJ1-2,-,CASSQLGQLYGYTF,TGCGCCAGCAGCCAGCTCGGACAGCTCTATGGCTACACCTTC
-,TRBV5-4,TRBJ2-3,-,CASSVPDTDTQYF,TGTGCCAGCAGCGTCCCAGACACAGATACGCAGTATTTT
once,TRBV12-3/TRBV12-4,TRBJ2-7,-,CASSPPVIYEQYF,TGTGCCAGCAGTCCCCCGGTTATATACGAGCAGTACTTC
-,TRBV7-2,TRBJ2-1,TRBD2,CASSLAGALNEQFF,TGTGCCAGCAGCCTAGCGGGAGCACTGAATGAGCAGTTCTTC
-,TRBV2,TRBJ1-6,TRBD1,CASVYRQGNSPLHF,TGTGCCAGCGTCTACCGACAGGGGAATTCACCCCTCCACTTT
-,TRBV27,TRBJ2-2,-,CASSSSGELFF,TGTGCCAGCAGTTCGAGCGGGGAGCTGTTTTTT
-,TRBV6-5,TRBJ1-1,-,CASKQGSTEAFF,TGTGCCAGCAAACAGGGCAGCACTGAAGCTTTCTTT
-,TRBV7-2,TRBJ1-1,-,CASSDQGPEAFF,TGTGCCAGCAGCGACCAGGGTCCTGAAGCTTTCTTT
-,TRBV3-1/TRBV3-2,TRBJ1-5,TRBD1,CASRRRDRGYQPQHF,TGTGCCAGCAGGCGCCGGGACAGGGGCTATCAGCCCCAGCATTTT
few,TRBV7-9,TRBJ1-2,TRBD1,CASSGTGGIDYGYTF,TGTGCCAGCAGCGGAACAGGGGGCATCGACTATGGCTACACCTTC
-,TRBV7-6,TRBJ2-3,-,CASSSIAQPSTDTQYF,TGTGCCAGCAGCTCAATAGCCCAACCTTCCACAGATACGCAGTATTTT
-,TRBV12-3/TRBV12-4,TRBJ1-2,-,CASLGTWAGYTF,TGTGCCAGCCTTGGAACCTGGGCTGGCTACACCTTC
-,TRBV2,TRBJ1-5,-,CASRRLANQPQHF,TGTGCCAGCCGACGGCTAGCCAATCAGCCCCAGCATTTT
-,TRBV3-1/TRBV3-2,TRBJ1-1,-,CASSPILDRLPNTEAFF,TGTGCCAGCAGCCCGATACTAGACAGGTTACCGAACACTGAAGCTTTCTTT
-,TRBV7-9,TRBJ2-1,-,CASSLSVSSYNEQFF,TGTGCCAGCAGCTTAAGTGTGAGCTCCTACAATGAGCAGTTCTTC